This is a list of T cell receptor beta chains from one sample in a study of blood T cell repertoires in COVID-19. Method: immunoSEQ multiplex PCR; TCRdb's copy keeps in-frame clones and lacks some. The sample has 140,000 to 150,000 clones; approximately 88% are singletons. Specimen: peripheral blood. The receptors stem from a woman aged 45-65 years with acute or convalescent COVID-19. The CDR3 runs from the conserved cysteine through the conserved F or W. The D gene is left open where the match is weak. A row's size may be missing; if present it is once, few, many or a size class.

size	length	J	V	D	CDR3	DNA
-	14	TRBJ2-7	TRBV9	-	CASSVGTTPYEQYF	TGTGCCAGCAGCGTAGGGACTACTCCCTACGAGCAGTACTTC
-	14	TRBJ1-6	TRBV18	-	CASSSRREGSPLHF	TGTGCCAGCTCATCCCGCAGGGAGGGTTCACCCCTCCACTTT
-	16	TRBJ2-2	TRBV4-2	-	CASSRPPGAGTGELFF	TGTGCCAGCAGCCGCCCTCCGGGAGCAGGTACCGGGGAGCTGTTTTTT
-	15	TRBJ2-1	TRBV7-9	TRBD2	CASSGSGLAYNEQFF	TGTGCCAGCAGCGGCTCGGGACTAGCCTACAATGAGCAGTTCTTC
-	15	TRBJ1-1	TRBV5-1	-	CASRLDLGSNTEAFF	TGCGCCAGCAGGCTGGATCTAGGCTCGAACACTGAAGCTTTCTTT
-	17	TRBJ2-1	TRBV7-8	TRBD2	CASSLERWTSGYNEQFF	TGTGCCAGCAGCTTAGAGAGATGGACTAGCGGCTACAATGAGCAGTTCTTC
-	14	TRBJ1-1	TRBV29-1	TRBD1	CSVLTLLQGEKAFF	TGCAGCGTCCTCACCCTACTTCAGGGGGAGAAAGCTTTCTTT
few	13	TRBJ2-5	TRBV19	TRBD1	CASSDRGVETQYF	TGTGCCAGTAGCGACAGGGGGGTTGAGACCCAGTACTTC
-	13	TRBJ2-3	TRBV5-1	TRBD2	CASSPPGGDTQYF	TGCGCCAGCAGCCCCCCGGGGGGGGATACGCAGTATTTT
-	14	TRBJ1-3	TRBV3-1/TRBV3-2	-	CASSQSGSGNTIYF	TGTGCCAGCAGCCAGAGTGGCTCTGGAAACACCATATATTTT
-	14	TRBJ2-1	TRBV5-1	-	CASSLEGDYNEQFF	TGCGCCAGCAGCTTGGAGGGGGACTACAATGAGCAGTTCTTC
-	16	TRBJ1-2	TRBV2	TRBD1	CASGPKNRGFDYGYTF	TGTGCCAGCGGACCGAAGAACAGGGGGTTTGACTATGGCTACACCTTC
-	14	TRBJ1-1	TRBV5-1	TRBD1	CASSFTGGNTEAFF	TGCGCCAGCAGCTTTACAGGGGGAAACACTGAAGCTTTCTTT
-	16	TRBJ1-2	TRBV5-1	TRBD1	CASSPSIDRANYGYTF	TGCGCCAGCAGCCCCTCAATTGACAGGGCTAACTATGGCTACACCTTC
-	17	TRBJ1-6	TRBV5-8	-	CASSLGGLRGVNSPLHF	TGTGCCAGCAGCTTGGGGGGCCTTCGCGGGGTTAATTCACCCCTCCACTTT
-	16	TRBJ2-1	TRBV7-2	-	CASSRSRESSYNEQFF	TGTGCCAGCAGCCGGTCACGTGAGAGCTCCTACAATGAGCAGTTCTTC
-	15	TRBJ2-7	TRBV11-2	TRBD2	CASSLAGVRGYEQYF	TGTGCCAGCTCCCTAGCGGGAGTAAGAGGCTACGAGCAGTACTTC
-	14	TRBJ1-1	TRBV18	-	CASSPKHTNTEAFF	TGTGCCAGCTCACCAAAACATACGAACACTGAAGCTTTCTTT
-	17	TRBJ1-2	TRBV7-3	TRBD1	CASSLTAGTGQSYGYTF	TGTGCCAGCAGCTTAACGGCCGGGACAGGCCAGTCCTATGGCTACACCTTC
-	14	TRBJ1-2	TRBV6-1	-	CASSEAGQGYGYTF	TGTGCCAGCAGTGAAGCGGGACAAGGTTATGGCTACACCTTC
once	15	TRBJ1-6	TRBV9	-	CASSEWEGVNSPLHF	TGTGCCAGCAGCGAGTGGGAGGGAGTCAATTCACCCCTCCACTTT
-	13	TRBJ1-2	TRBV15	-	CATSGGGVYGYTF	TGTGCCACCAGCGGTGGAGGGGTTTATGGCTACACCTTC
once	12	TRBJ2-7	TRBV27	TRBD1	CASSTRTGEQYF	TGTGCCAGCAGTACCAGGACAGGCGAGCAGTACTTC
-	14	TRBJ2-2	TRBV5-1	-	CASNGGMNTGELFF	TGCGCCAGCAACGGGGGAATGAACACCGGGGAGCTGTTTTTT